A selection of T cell receptor beta chains follows, all from one sample in a study of T-cell memory formation after mild COVID-19. TCRdb re-analysed the 5' RACE reads in MiXCR, keeping a single row per CDR3 protein. The data hold about 610,000 distinct CDR3 sequences, with around a sixth observed a single time. The sample was PBMCs or a T cell subset sorted from them (not recorded which). These receptors came from an adult woman who had mild COVID-19 (a few samples of this study predate the infection). Cell type and time point are not known. Both conserved end residues are part of each CDR3. A D gene is named only where the DNA matches it firmly. Size is stated for part of the rows, as once, few or many counts, or as a class when the clone is expanded.

CAISESGRYEQYF	TGTGCCATCAGTGAGTCCGGTCGCTACGAGCAGTACTTC	TRBV10-3	TRBJ2-7	few	.
CSVSPSGVPQETQYF	TGCAGCGTTAGTCCTAGCGGGGTCCCCCAAGAGACCCAGTACTTC	TRBV29-1	TRBJ2-5	many	TRBD2
CASSKGATGPLRHYYEQYF	TGTGCCAGCAGCAAGGGGGCGACAGGGCCCCTTAGACATTACTACGAGCAGTACTTC	TRBV12-3/TRBV12-4	TRBJ2-7	few	TRBD1
CASSLGSGRAGELFF	TGTGCCAGCAGCTTGGGTAGCGGGAGGGCCGGGGAGCTGTTTTTT	TRBV5-4	TRBJ2-2	few	TRBD2
CASSLEVSGAFF	TGTGCCAGCAGCTTGGAGGTTTCCGGAGCTTTCTTT	TRBV5-5	TRBJ1-1	.	.
CASSSGRMLYEQYF	TGCGCCAGCAGCTCAGGGCGTATGCTCTACGAGCAGTACTTC	TRBV5-1	TRBJ2-7	.	.
CSVEDWTRGGNEQFF	TGCAGCGTTGAAGATTGGACTAGAGGAGGCAATGAGCAGTTCTTC	TRBV29-1	TRBJ2-1	.	TRBD2
CASVDNPGRETQYF	TGTGCCAGCGTCGACAACCCCGGGAGAGAGACCCAGTACTTC	TRBV7-2	TRBJ2-5	.	.
CSARGLGYEQYF	TGCAGTGCTAGGGGGCTGGGCTACGAGCAGTACTTC	TRBV20-1	TRBJ2-7	few	.
CASSSGIGTDTQYF	TGTGCCAGCAGCTCTGGGATCGGAACAGATACGCAGTATTTT	TRBV7-9	TRBJ2-3	few	.
CASSLEHSPEAFF	TGTGCCAGCAGTTTAGAACACAGCCCTGAAGCTTTCTTT	TRBV12-3/TRBV12-4	TRBJ1-1	.	.
CASSVTGTAYEQYF	TGTGCCAGCAGCGTAACCGGGACAGCCTACGAGCAGTACTTC	TRBV9	TRBJ2-7	.	TRBD1
CASSRLARLVEQFF	TGTGCCAGCAGTCGACTCGCTAGACTAGTTGAGCAGTTCTTC	TRBV13	TRBJ2-1	.	.
CASSQEWGYTEQFF	TGTGCCAGCAGCCAAGAGTGGGGGTACACTGAGCAGTTCTTC	TRBV3-1	TRBJ2-1	few	.
CASSQGLAGVNEQYF	TGTGCCAGCAGCCAAGGACTAGCGGGAGTTAACGAGCAGTACTTC	TRBV4-2	TRBJ2-7	few	TRBD2
CASSNGEAGANVLTF	TGTGCCAGCAGTAATGGGGAGGCTGGGGCCAACGTCCTGACTTTC	TRBV6-1	TRBJ2-6	few	.
CASSKAGALTYEQYF	TGTGCCAGCAGCAAAGCGGGAGCCCTAACCTACGAGCAGTACTTC	TRBV21-1	TRBJ2-7	.	.
CASSPTEGNKPQHF	TGTGCCAGCAGCCCTACTGAAGGTAATAAGCCCCAGCATTTT	TRBV6-5	TRBJ1-5	few	.
CASSPPDRDSSYEQYF	TGTGCCAGCTCACCACCGGACAGGGATTCCTCCTACGAGCAGTACTTC	TRBV18	TRBJ2-7	few	TRBD1
CASSVGQGGTEAFF	TGTGCCAGTAGTGTGGGACAGGGTGGCACTGAAGCTTTCTTT	TRBV19	TRBJ1-1	.	TRBD1
CASSPPSGMGQPQHF	TGTGCCAGCTCACCACCGTCAGGGATGGGGCAGCCCCAGCATTTT	TRBV18	TRBJ1-5	few	.
CSGVPQGAYEQYF	TGCAGCGGGGTGCCCCAGGGGGCCTACGAGCAGTACTTC	TRBV29-1	TRBJ2-7	.	TRBD1
CSARPAGQVNTEAFF	TGCAGTGCTAGACCTGCTGGACAGGTGAACACTGAAGCTTTCTTT	TRBV20-1	TRBJ1-1	few	TRBD1
CASSSSGGAGEQFF	TGTGCCAGCAGCTCAAGCGGGGGGGCGGGTGAGCAGTTCTTC	TRBV11-1	TRBJ2-1	few	TRBD2
CAWSWAGTLSEAFF	TGTGCCTGGAGCTGGGCCGGGACCCTCTCCGAGGCTTTCTTT	TRBV30	TRBJ1-1	.	.
CSAGTSGGNEQFF	TGCAGTGCCGGGACTAGCGGGGGGAATGAGCAGTTCTTC	TRBV20-1	TRBJ2-1	few	TRBD2
CATSRAHLGSENIQYF	TGTGCCACCAGCAGAGCCCACCTAGGTTCGGAAAACATTCAGTACTTC	TRBV15	TRBJ2-4	.	.
CSASGLNPGSEAFF	TGCAGTGCTAGTGGGCTGAACCCGGGCAGTGAAGCTTTCTTT	TRBV20-1	TRBJ1-1	many	.
CASSGMDSFYNEQFF	TGTGCCAGCAGTGGTATGGACTCATTCTACAATGAGCAGTTCTTC	TRBV6-2/TRBV6-3	TRBJ2-1	.	.
CASSLGLARSDTQYF	TGTGCCAGCAGCCTGGGACTAGCAAGATCCGATACGCAGTATTTT	TRBV7-9	TRBJ2-3	.	TRBD2
CAISDSGSGETQYF	TGTGCCATCTCGGACAGTGGGAGTGGCGAGACCCAGTACTTC	TRBV2	TRBJ2-5	few	.
CSVEVPSWYGYTF	TGCAGCGTTGAAGTTCCCAGTTGGTACGGCTACACCTTC	TRBV29-1	TRBJ1-2	.	.
CAWRNPLYGYTF	TGTGCCTGGAGGAATCCGCTTTATGGCTACACCTTC	TRBV30	TRBJ1-2	.	.
CASSPGQGVVAFF	TGTGCCAGCAGCCCGGGACAGGGGGTTGTAGCTTTCTTT	TRBV9	TRBJ1-1	.	TRBD1
CATSTLPGTGSTDTQYF	TGTGCCACCAGCACCCTCCCCGGGACAGGGAGCACAGATACGCAGTATTTT	TRBV15	TRBJ2-3	.	TRBD1